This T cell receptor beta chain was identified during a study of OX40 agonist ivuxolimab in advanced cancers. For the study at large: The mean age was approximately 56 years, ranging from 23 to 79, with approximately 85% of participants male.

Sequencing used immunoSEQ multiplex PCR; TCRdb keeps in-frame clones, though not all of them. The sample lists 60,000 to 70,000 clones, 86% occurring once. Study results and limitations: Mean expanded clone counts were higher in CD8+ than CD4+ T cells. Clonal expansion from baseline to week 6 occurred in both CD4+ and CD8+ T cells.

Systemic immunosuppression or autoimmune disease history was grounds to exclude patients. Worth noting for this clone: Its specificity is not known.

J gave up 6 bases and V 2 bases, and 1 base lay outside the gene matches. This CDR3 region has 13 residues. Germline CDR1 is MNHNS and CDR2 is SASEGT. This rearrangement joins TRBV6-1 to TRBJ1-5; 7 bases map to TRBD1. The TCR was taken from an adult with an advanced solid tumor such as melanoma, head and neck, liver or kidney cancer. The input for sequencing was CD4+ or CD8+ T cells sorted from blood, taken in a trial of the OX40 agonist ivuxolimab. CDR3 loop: CASSERGPQPQHF. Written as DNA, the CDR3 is TGTGCCAGCAGTGAAAGGGGGCCTCAGCCCCAGCATTTT.